Below are 9 T cell receptor beta chains sequenced from a single sample in a study of blood T cell repertoires in COVID-19. TCRdb keeps only in-frame clones here, not all; method: immunoSEQ multiplex PCR. The repertoire includes over 40,000 clones, roughly 90% of them detected once, and about 11% sits in the top ten. The sequenced material came from peripheral blood. These receptors were obtained from a human donor in a cohort sampled during active COVID-19.

As regards this clone: The germline gene is not matched at one end of the junction; a read error may be the cause. The chain has TRBV7-7 and TRBJ2-3; TRBD2 agrees at 11 bases. CDR1 and CDR2 from the germline V gene are SSHAT and FNYEAQ (reference sequence). CDR3 size: 15 residues. DNA for the CDR3: TGTGCTAGCAGCGCGGGACTAGCGGACACAGATACGCAGTATTTT. This sequence encodes CASSAGLADTDTQYF.

The genes are TRBV2 and TRBJ2-3; a weak D match, TRBD2 (6 bases). This CDR3 region has 12 residues. V was cut by 8 bases and J by 4 bases, with 10 bases left in between. The germline gives CDR1 SNHLY, CDR2 FYNNEI. CDR3 nucleotides: TGTGCCAGCCTGGCGGGGCCAGATACGCAGTATTTT. It is translated as CASLAGPDTQYF.

The J gene is TRBJ2-6, the V gene TRBV5-1, with D unclear. Trimming cost V 0 bases and J 2 bases, with 6 bases left between them. CDR3 length: 15 residues. The germline gives CDR1 SGHRS, CDR2 YFSETQ. In DNA, the CDR3 is TGCGCCAGCAGCTTGGCCCGGGCTGGGGCCAACGTCCTGACTTTC. It translates to CASSLARAGANVLTF.

V gene TRBV5-1 combines with J gene TRBJ2-7, with 8 positions matching TRBD2. The CDR3 is made up of 15 amino acids. J gave up 3 bases and V 1 base, and 6 bases lay outside the gene matches. CDR1 is SGHRS, CDR2 YFSETQ, per germline. This chain's CDR3 is CASSLLGGGLYEQYF. CDR3 in DNA: TGCGCCAGCAGCTTGTTGGGCGGGGGGCTCTACGAGCAGTACTTC.

The V and J genes are TRBV7-8 and TRBJ2-2, with D perhaps TRBD1 (5 bases). Deletions cut 8 bases from V and 2 bases from J, with 15 bases between. The CDR3 loop spans 15 amino acids. The germline gives CDR1 SGHVS, CDR2 FQNEAQ. CDR3 amino acids: CASSPGQTNTGELFF. The CDR3 bases are TGTGCCAGCTCCCCAGGGCAGACCAACACCGGGGAGCTGTTTTTT. The entire variable domain, with the rest obtained from reference TRBV7-8 and TRBJ2-2, is as follows: GAGVSQSPRYKVAKRGQDVALRCDPISGHVSLFWYQQALGQGPEFLTYFQNEAQLDKSGLPSDRFFAERPEGSVSTLKIQRTQQEDSAVYLCASSPGQTNTGELFFGEGSRLTVL.

This chain connects TRBV5-1 to TRBJ2-7; possible D gene TRBD1, 6 bases. Between the trimmed V and J ends, which lost 1 base and 4 bases, there was a span of 15 bases. The length of the CDR3 is 15 residues. In germline, CDR1 is SGHRS, CDR2 YFSETQ. The CDR3 DNA reads as TGCGCCAGCAGCTTGACAGGGAAGGTGGGATACGAGCAGTACTTC. Its protein product is CASSLTGKVGYEQYF.

The rearrangement links TRBV5-7 to TRBJ2-2; D gene uncertain. TRBV5-7 is an ORF, with its function uncertain. CDR3 length: 14 amino acids. The V end lost 7 bases, the J end lost 1 base, and 11 bases lay between the germline ends. CDR3 nucleotide sequence: TGTGCCAGCTCCCGACTGAAGAACACCGGGGAGCTGTTTTTT. Translated, it gives CASSRLKNTGELFF.

The rearrangement uses TRBV30 and TRBJ1-2; possible D gene TRBD1, 6 bases. The CDR3 totals 13 residues. Looked up from germline, CDR1 is GTSNPN and CDR2 is SVGIG (reference sequence). The V and J ends lost 5 bases and 3 bases respectively, with 13 bases between them. The DNA of the CDR3 is TGTGCCTGGGGCAGGGGTTTTGACTATGGCTACACCTTC. Its translation is CAWGRGFDYGYTF. Based on the CDR3 plus reference TRBV30 and TRBJ1-2, the full variable domain is SQTIHQWPATLVQPVGSPLSLECTVEGTSNPNLYWYRQAAGRGLQLLFYSVGIGQISSEVPQNLSASRPQDRQFILSSKKLLLSDSGFYLCAWGRGFDYGYTFGSGTRLTVV.

The V and J genes are TRBV5-3 and TRBJ1-5, with 8 bases matching TRBD1. TRBV5-3 is assigned to the ORF class and has an uncertain function. V shed 3 bases, J shed 0 bases, and the junction held 8 bases outside the gene matches. The CDR3 runs 17 residues. In nucleotides, the CDR3 is TGTGCCAGAAGCTATCAGGACAGGGCGGATAGCAATCAGCCCCAGCATTTT. This translates into CARSYQDRADSNQPQHF.